This entry is about one TCR beta chain. The antigen is undetermined. Using immunoSEQ multiplex PCR, the repertoire was profiled, and TCRdb retains in-frame clones only, with some absent. This table holds 110,000 or so clones, roughly 88% found once. Between the trimmed V and J ends, which lost 5 bases and 9 bases, there was a span of 16 bases. This CDR3 spans 14 amino acids. CDR1 is MGHRA, CDR2 YSYEKL, per germline. This sample was taken from a study of T cell responses to AZD1222 COVID-19 vaccine. Findings and limits, study-wide: Vaccine-related CD4 TCRs covered spike, predominating at 160-218 and 743-854. The study sampled repertoires only after the peak T cell response. Females outnumbered males among donors, who were mostly white British; clonal diversity was possibly underestimated.

This specimen was peripheral blood, taken on day 0 of AZD1222 vaccination. The TCR comes from an adult in good health. The rearrangement links TRBV4-1 to TRBJ2-2; D is perhaps TRBD1 or TRBD2 (5 bases each). As DNA, the CDR3 is TGCGCCAGCAGCAGAGGGACGGACTTTCGGGAGCTGTTTTTT. Translated: CASSRGTDFRELFF.